This is a list of T cell receptor beta chains from one sample in a study of cytomegalovirus exposure and HLA in healthy donors. Clones were sequenced by immunoSEQ multiplex PCR, and TCRdb holds only the in-frame ones, with some missing. The repertoire holds more than 95,000 clones, with 70% to 90% as singletons. The sequencing input was PBMCs. These receptors were taken from a young man in good health and CMV-seropositive. The CDR3 runs from the conserved cysteine through the conserved F or W. D genes are given only for firm matches. Only some rows state a clone size, as once, few, many or a class for expanded clones.

abundance: NA; d_gene: NA; j_gene: TRBJ2-4; v_gene: TRBV6-6; CDR3aa: CASVRPGNNIQYF; CDR3nt: TGTGCCAGCGTTCGGCCAGGCAACAACATTCAGTACTTC
abundance: NA; d_gene: NA; j_gene: TRBJ1-5; v_gene: TRBV30; CDR3aa: CAWSWGGSDQPQHF; CDR3nt: TGTGCCTGGTCCTGGGGAGGTTCAGATCAGCCCCAGCATTTT
abundance: NA; d_gene: NA; j_gene: TRBJ2-7; v_gene: TRBV6-4; CDR3aa: CASSDPAGPYEQYF; CDR3nt: TGTGCCAGCAGTGACCCGGCGGGGCCATACGAGCAGTACTTC
abundance: NA; d_gene: TRBD1; j_gene: TRBJ1-2; v_gene: TRBV28; CDR3aa: CASSLTGGKGYTF; CDR3nt: TGTGCCAGCAGTTTGACAGGGGGCAAGGGCTACACCTTC
abundance: few; d_gene: NA; j_gene: TRBJ2-7; v_gene: TRBV10-1; CDR3aa: CASSDETTPYEQYF; CDR3nt: TGCGCCAGCAGTGATGAGACAACTCCCTACGAGCAGTACTTC
abundance: many; d_gene: NA; j_gene: TRBJ2-2; v_gene: TRBV7-9; CDR3aa: CASSGTLTGELFF; CDR3nt: TGTGCCAGCAGCGGGACACTCACCGGGGAGCTGTTTTTT
abundance: NA; d_gene: NA; j_gene: TRBJ1-1; v_gene: TRBV7-9; CDR3aa: CASFRIELPTTEAFF; CDR3nt: TGTGCCAGCTTTAGAATTGAGCTACCCACCACTGAAGCTTTCTTT
abundance: NA; d_gene: TRBD1; j_gene: TRBJ1-4; v_gene: TRBV5-1; CDR3aa: CASSKGTAKPSTNEKLFF; CDR3nt: TGCGCCAGCAGCAAGGGGACAGCTAAACCGTCAACTAATGAAAAACTGTTTTTT
abundance: NA; d_gene: TRBD2; j_gene: TRBJ2-1; v_gene: TRBV7-2; CDR3aa: CASSTRTSGAYNEQFF; CDR3nt: TGTGCCAGCAGCACACGGACTAGCGGGGCCTACAATGAGCAGTTCTTC
abundance: NA; d_gene: NA; j_gene: TRBJ1-1; v_gene: TRBV7-9; CDR3aa: CASSPGGARAEAFF; CDR3nt: TGTGCCAGCAGCCCGGGAGGGGCGAGGGCTGAAGCTTTCTTT
abundance: NA; d_gene: NA; j_gene: TRBJ1-1; v_gene: TRBV2; CDR3aa: CASSPTWGAEAFF; CDR3nt: TGTGCCAGCAGCCCGACTTGGGGCGCTGAAGCTTTCTTT
abundance: once; d_gene: NA; j_gene: TRBJ2-3; v_gene: TRBV5-1; CDR3aa: CASSFSSTKTDTQYF; CDR3nt: TGCGCCAGCAGCTTTTCTAGCACAAAAACAGATACGCAGTATTTT
abundance: once; d_gene: TRBD2; j_gene: TRBJ2-1; v_gene: TRBV10-3; CDR3aa: CAISYSGGDYNEQFF; CDR3nt: TGTGCCATCAGTTATAGCGGGGGGGATTACAATGAGCAGTTCTTC
abundance: NA; d_gene: TRBD2; j_gene: TRBJ2-7; v_gene: TRBV10-2; CDR3aa: CASSLQGTSEQYF; CDR3nt: TGCGCCAGCAGTCTTCAGGGGACTAGCGAGCAGTACTTC
abundance: NA; d_gene: TRBD1; j_gene: TRBJ2-6; v_gene: TRBV2; CDR3aa: CASKGTGEYSGANVLTF; CDR3nt: TGTGCCAGCAAAGGGACAGGGGAATACTCTGGGGCCAACGTCCTGACTTTC
abundance: NA; d_gene: NA; j_gene: TRBJ2-2; v_gene: TRBV13; CDR3aa: CASSLGGGGPGELFF; CDR3nt: TGTGCCAGCAGCTTAGGTGGAGGGGGCCCCGGGGAGCTGTTTTTT
abundance: NA; d_gene: TRBD1; j_gene: TRBJ2-7; v_gene: TRBV11-2; CDR3aa: CASSFTGGAGYEQYF; CDR3nt: TGTGCCAGCAGCTTCACAGGGGGCGCTGGTTACGAGCAGTACTTC
abundance: NA; d_gene: NA; j_gene: TRBJ2-7; v_gene: TRBV7-6; CDR3aa: CASSLRTASYEQYF; CDR3nt: TGTGCCAGCAGCTTGAGGACAGCCTCCTACGAGCAGTACTTC
abundance: NA; d_gene: NA; j_gene: TRBJ2-2; v_gene: TRBV13; CDR3aa: CASSSWGRTGELFF; CDR3nt: TGTGCCAGCAGCTCCTGGGGGAGGACCGGGGAGCTGTTTTTT
abundance: NA; d_gene: NA; j_gene: TRBJ2-7; v_gene: TRBV6-5; CDR3aa: CASRSQNEQYF; CDR3nt: TGTGCCAGCAGATCACAGAACGAGCAGTACTTC
abundance: NA; d_gene: NA; j_gene: TRBJ2-3; v_gene: TRBV19; CDR3aa: CASSTLADTQYF; CDR3nt: TGTGCCAGTAGTACGTTAGCGGATACGCAGTATTTT
abundance: NA; d_gene: NA; j_gene: TRBJ2-7; v_gene: TRBV14; CDR3aa: CASGISYEQYF; CDR3nt: TGTGCCTCAGGAATTTCCTACGAGCAGTACTTC
abundance: NA; d_gene: TRBD2; j_gene: TRBJ2-7; v_gene: TRBV5-1; CDR3aa: CASSLLGISGGANSYEQYF; CDR3nt: TGCGCCAGCAGCTTGCTTGGTATTAGCGGGGGGGCAAACTCCTACGAGCAGTACTTC
abundance: NA; d_gene: TRBD1; j_gene: TRBJ1-2; v_gene: TRBV30; CDR3aa: CAWRAGGRFGYGYTF; CDR3nt: TGTGCCTGGAGAGCAGGGGGTAGGTTTGGCTATGGCTACACCTTC
abundance: NA; d_gene: NA; j_gene: TRBJ2-7; v_gene: TRBV5-6; CDR3aa: CASSLGTGRGPSYEQYF; CDR3nt: TGTGCCAGCAGCTTGGGAACGGGGCGGGGGCCCTCCTACGAGCAGTACTTC
abundance: NA; d_gene: TRBD2; j_gene: TRBJ2-7; v_gene: TRBV7-9; CDR3aa: CASSLALAGSSYEQYF; CDR3nt: TGTGCCAGCAGCTTGGCCTTAGCGGGGAGCTCCTACGAGCAGTACTTC
abundance: NA; d_gene: TRBD1; j_gene: TRBJ1-2; v_gene: TRBV4-2; CDR3aa: CASSPDQRQGYGYTF; CDR3nt: TGTGCCAGCAGCCCAGACCAACGACAGGGATATGGCTACACCTTC
abundance: NA; d_gene: TRBD1; j_gene: TRBJ1-3; v_gene: TRBV6-5; CDR3aa: CASSSTGGANTIYF; CDR3nt: TGTGCCAGCAGCTCAACAGGGGGCGCGAACACCATATATTTT
abundance: once; d_gene: NA; j_gene: TRBJ2-7; v_gene: TRBV30; CDR3aa: CAWSAASSYEQYF; CDR3nt: TGTGCCTGGAGTGCCGCGAGCTCCTACGAGCAGTACTTC
abundance: NA; d_gene: NA; j_gene: TRBJ2-5; v_gene: TRBV7-3; CDR3aa: CASSPGQGRGETQYF; CDR3nt: TGTGCCAGCAGCCCCGGGCAGGGGAGGGGAGAGACCCAGTACTTC